Each of the 2 T cell receptor beta chains below was sequenced from the same sample in a study of blood T cells in healthy people across ages. PCR was performed a second time for about 7 to 11 cycles using a sample-barcoded 5' primer and a J-beta primer mix. MiXCR, run by TCRdb on the 5' RACE reads, gives a single entry per CDR3 protein. Of 730,000 or so distinct CDR3 sequences in the sample, roughly 41% were seen once. Sequenced sample: blood. These receptors all come from an elderly man in good health.

This clonotype was detected a few times. This chain connects TRBV7-2 to TRBJ1-1, with 9 positions matching TRBD1. With 5 bases clipped from V and 7 bases from J, the junction kept 11 bases outside the gene matches. CDR3 length: 15 residues. Germline V CDR1 and CDR2: SGHTA, FQGNSA. The CDR3 sequence: CASSPYRGLGGEAFF. The CDR3 bases are TGTGCCAGCAGCCCTTACAGGGGGCTAGGGGGTGAAGCTTTCTTT.

This clonotype was seen a handful of times. This chain connects TRBV20-1 to TRBJ2-7, with 11 bases aligning to TRBD2. The J call may be in error: the DNA end matches TRBJ2-4 better. The CDR3 extends over 16 amino acids. CDR1 and CDR2 from the germline V gene are DFQATT and SNEGSKA (reference sequence). CDR3 protein: CSASHRLAGTKNIQYF. The DNA for the CDR3 is TGCAGTGCTAGCCACAGACTAGCGGGAACCAAAAACATTCAGTACTTC.